This T cell receptor (beta chain) was obtained from a study of blood T cell repertoires in COVID-19. Study at large: The analysed material was cDNA or gDNA that came from T cells, B-cell-depleted T cells, or PBMCs.

In the source study's methods: Reference gene primer amplification gave nucleated cell count estimates. Profiling relied on immunoSEQ multiplex PCR, and the TCRdb table lists in-frame clones only, not all of them. Clone size and V and J calls were adopted from that table, with D and trimming inferred from the DNA. The table lists tens of thousands of clones, about nine tenths of them singletons. CDR3 size: 13 residues. Germline V gives CDR1 LNHDA, CDR2 SQIVND (reference sequence). The trim removed 5 bases at V and 6 bases at J, leaving 3 bases unmatched. The chain uses TRBV19 and TRBJ2-2; TRBD1 matches 7 bases. The TCR sequence derives from a human donor in a cohort sampled during active COVID-19. Sequencing was carried out using peripheral blood. The CDR3 nucleotides read TGTGCCAGTAGTGGGACAGAGTCCGGGGAGCTGTTTTTT. Protein product: CASSGTESGELFF. Using reference TRBV19 and TRBJ2-2 for the parts outside the CDR3, the full variable domain is DGGITQSPKYLFRKEGQNVTLSCEQNLNHDAMYWYRQDPGQGLRLIYYSQIVNDFQKGDIAEGYSVSREKKESFPLTVTSAQKNPTAFYLCASSGTESGELFFGEGSRLTVL.